This TCR beta chain comes out of a study of blood T cell repertoires in COVID-19. As for the study in general: In each case, the material was cDNA or gDNA derived from T cells, B-cell-depleted T cells, or PBMCs.

Trimming stripped 5 bases from V and 4 bases from J, with 17 bases between. Germline CDR1 MRHNA, CDR2 SNTAGT. This CDR3 is 15 amino acids long. Data came from immunoSEQ multiplex PCR; TCRdb stores just in-frame clones and leaves some out. The profile shows around 100,000 clones, approximately 88% of them singletons. The sequence was obtained from an elderly man with acute or convalescent COVID-19. What was sequenced was peripheral blood. The chain combines TRBV6-4 with TRBJ1-2, with a weak D call TRBD1 (6 bases). The CDR3 DNA is TGTGCCAGCAGTCCTGGACGGGGAGGGGGCTATGGCTACACCTTC. Amino acids: CASSPGRGGGYGYTF.